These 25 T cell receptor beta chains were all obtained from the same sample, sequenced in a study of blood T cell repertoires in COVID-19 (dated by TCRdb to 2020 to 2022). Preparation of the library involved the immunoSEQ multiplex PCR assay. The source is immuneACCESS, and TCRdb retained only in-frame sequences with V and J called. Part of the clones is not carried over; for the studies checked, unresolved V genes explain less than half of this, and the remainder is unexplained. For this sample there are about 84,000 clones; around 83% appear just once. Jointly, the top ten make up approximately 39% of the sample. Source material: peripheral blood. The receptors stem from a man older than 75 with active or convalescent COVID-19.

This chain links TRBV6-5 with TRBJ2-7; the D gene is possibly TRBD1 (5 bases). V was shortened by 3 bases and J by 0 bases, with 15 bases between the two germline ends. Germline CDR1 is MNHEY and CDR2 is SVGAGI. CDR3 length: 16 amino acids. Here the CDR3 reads CASSYSSGPSSYEQYF. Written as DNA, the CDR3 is TGTGCCAGCAGTTATAGTTCAGGGCCCAGCTCCTACGAGCAGTACTTC.

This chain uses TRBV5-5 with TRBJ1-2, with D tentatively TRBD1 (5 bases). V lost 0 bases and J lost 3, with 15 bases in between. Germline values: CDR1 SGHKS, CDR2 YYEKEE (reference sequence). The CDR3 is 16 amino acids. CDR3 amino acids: CASSLVRGGSDYGYTF. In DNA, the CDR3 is TGTGCCAGCAGCTTGGTTCGGGGGGGTTCGGACTATGGCTACACCTTC.

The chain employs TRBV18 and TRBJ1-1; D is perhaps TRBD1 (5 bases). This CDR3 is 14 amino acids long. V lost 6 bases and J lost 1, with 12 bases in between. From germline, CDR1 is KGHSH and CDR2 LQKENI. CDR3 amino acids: CASSGFGGNTEAFF. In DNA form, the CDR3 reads TGTGCCAGCTCGGGGTTCGGGGGGAACACTGAAGCTTTCTTT. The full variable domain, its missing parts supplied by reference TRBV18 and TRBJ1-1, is NAGVMQNPRHLVRRRGQEARLRCSPMKGHSHVYWYRQLPEEGLKFMVYLQKENIIDESGMPKERFSAEFPKEGPSILRIQQVVRGDSAAYFCASSGFGGNTEAFFGQGTRLTVV.

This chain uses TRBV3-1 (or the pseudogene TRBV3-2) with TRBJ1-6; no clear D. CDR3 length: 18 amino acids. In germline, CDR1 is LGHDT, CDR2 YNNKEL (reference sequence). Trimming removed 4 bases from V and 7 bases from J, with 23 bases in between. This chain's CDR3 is CASSPSHAYGDHNSPLHF. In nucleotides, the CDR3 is TGTGCCAGCAGCCCGTCCCACGCCTACGGGGATCACAATTCACCCCTCCACTTT.

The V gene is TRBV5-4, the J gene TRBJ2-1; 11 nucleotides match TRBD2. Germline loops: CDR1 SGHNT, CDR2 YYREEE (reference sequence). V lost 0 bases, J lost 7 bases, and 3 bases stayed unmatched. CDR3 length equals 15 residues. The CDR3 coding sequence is TGTGCCAGCAGCTTGGTAGCGGGGGGGCGGAATGAGCAGTTCTTC. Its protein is CASSLVAGGRNEQFF.

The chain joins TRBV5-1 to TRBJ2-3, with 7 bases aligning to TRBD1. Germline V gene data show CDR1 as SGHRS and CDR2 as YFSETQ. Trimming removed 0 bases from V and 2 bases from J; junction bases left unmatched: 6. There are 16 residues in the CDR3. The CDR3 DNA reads TGCGCCAGCAGCTTGGGTACAGGGGATTTCACAGATACGCAGTATTTT. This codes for CASSLGTGDFTDTQYF.

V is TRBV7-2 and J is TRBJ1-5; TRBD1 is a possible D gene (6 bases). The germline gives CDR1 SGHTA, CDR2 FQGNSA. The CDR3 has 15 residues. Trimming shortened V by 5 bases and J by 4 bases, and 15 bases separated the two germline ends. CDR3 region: CASSLGRQENQPQHF. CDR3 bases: TGTGCCAGCAGCCTAGGACGACAGGAAAATCAGCCCCAGCATTTT.

CDR3 nucleotides: TGCGCCAGCAGCACAGGGGCTCGAACTGAAGCTTTCTTT. Its protein is CASSTGARTEAFF. The V and J genes are TRBV10-1 and TRBJ1-1; 7 bases fit TRBD1. The junction had 6 bases not matched to a gene; V was cut back by 6 bases and J by 5 bases. CDR1 WNHNN and CDR2 SYGVQD come from the germline V gene (reference sequence). The CDR3 extends over 13 amino acids.

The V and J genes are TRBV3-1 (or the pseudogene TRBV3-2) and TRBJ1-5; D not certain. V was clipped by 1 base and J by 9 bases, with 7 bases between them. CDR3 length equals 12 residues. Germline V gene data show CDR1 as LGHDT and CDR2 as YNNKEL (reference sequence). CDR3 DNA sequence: TGTGCCAGCAGCCAAGTGTCGGGGCCCCAGCATTTT. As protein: CASSQVSGPQHF.

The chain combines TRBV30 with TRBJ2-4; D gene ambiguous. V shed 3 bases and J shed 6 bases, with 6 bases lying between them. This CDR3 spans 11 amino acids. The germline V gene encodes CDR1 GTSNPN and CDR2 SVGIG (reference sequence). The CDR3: CAWSGGNIQYF. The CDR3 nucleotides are TGTGCCTGGAGCGGTGGAAACATTCAGTACTTC. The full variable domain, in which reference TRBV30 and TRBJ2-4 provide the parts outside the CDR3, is SQTIHQWPATLVQPVGSPLSLECTVEGTSNPNLYWYRQAAGRGLQLLFYSVGIGQISSEVPQNLSASRPQDRQFILSSKKLLLSDSGFYLCAWSGGNIQYFGAGTRLSVL.

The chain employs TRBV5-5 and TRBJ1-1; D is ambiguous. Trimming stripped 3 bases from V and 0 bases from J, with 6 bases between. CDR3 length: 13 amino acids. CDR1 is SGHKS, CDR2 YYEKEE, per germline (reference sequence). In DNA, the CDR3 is TGTGCCAGCAGCTGGCAGGTGAACACTGAAGCTTTCTTT. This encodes CASSWQVNTEAFF. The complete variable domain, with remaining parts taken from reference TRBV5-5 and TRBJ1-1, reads DAGVTQSPTHLIKTRGQQVTLRCSPISGHKSVSWYQQVLGQGPQFIFQYYEKEERGRGNFPDRFSARQFPNYSSELNVNALLLGDSALYLCASSWQVNTEAFFGQGTRLTVV.

CDR3 sequence reads: CASSSTDRGSAEAFF. CDR3 coding DNA: TGTGCCAGCAGCTCGACGGACAGGGGATCTGCTGAAGCTTTCTTT. This chain connects TRBV5-4 to TRBJ1-1, with 9 bases matching TRBD1. Germline V gene data show CDR1 as SGHNT and CDR2 as YYREEE (reference sequence). This CDR3 region has 15 residues. V shed 3 bases and J 6 bases; nucleotides not matched to a gene: 9.

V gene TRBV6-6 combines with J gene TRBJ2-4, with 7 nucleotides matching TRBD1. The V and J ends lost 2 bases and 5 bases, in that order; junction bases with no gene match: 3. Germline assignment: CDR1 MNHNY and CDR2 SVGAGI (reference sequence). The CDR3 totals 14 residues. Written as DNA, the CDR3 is TGTGCCAGCAGTTACGGGACAGAACAAAACATTCAGTACTTC. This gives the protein CASSYGTEQNIQYF.

CDR3 region: CASSLGQGGYQPQHF. The DNA of the CDR3 is TGTGCCAGCAGTTTAGGACAGGGGGGCTATCAGCCCCAGCATTTT. V and J are TRBV28 and TRBJ1-5, with 10 bases that match TRBD1. The CDR3 spans 15 residues. V lost 2 bases, J lost 5 bases, and 3 bases stayed unmatched. Looked up from germline, CDR1 is MDHEN and CDR2 is SYDVKM.

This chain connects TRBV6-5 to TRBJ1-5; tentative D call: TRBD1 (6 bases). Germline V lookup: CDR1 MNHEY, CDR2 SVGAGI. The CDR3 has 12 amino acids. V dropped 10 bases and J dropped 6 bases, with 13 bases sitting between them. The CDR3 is CAIQGLGQPQHF. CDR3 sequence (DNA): TGTGCCATACAGGGATTGGGTCAGCCCCAGCATTTT.

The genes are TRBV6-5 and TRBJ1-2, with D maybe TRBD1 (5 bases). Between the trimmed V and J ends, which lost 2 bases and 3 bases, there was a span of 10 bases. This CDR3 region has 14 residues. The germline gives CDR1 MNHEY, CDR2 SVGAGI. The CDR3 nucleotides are TGTGCCAGCAGTTACACCAGGGAGGACTATGGCTACACCTTC. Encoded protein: CASSYTREDYGYTF.

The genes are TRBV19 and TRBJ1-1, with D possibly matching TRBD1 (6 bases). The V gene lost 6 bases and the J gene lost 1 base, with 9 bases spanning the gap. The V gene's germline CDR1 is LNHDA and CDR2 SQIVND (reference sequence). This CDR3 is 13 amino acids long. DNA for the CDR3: TGTGCCAGTAGCGCACAGGGGAACACTGAAGCTTTCTTT. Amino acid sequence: CASSAQGNTEAFF.

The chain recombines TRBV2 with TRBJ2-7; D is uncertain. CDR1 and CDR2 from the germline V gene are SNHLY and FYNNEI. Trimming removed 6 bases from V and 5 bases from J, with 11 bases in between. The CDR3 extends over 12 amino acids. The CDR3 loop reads CASRVGDHEQYF. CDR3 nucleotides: TGTGCCAGCAGGGTGGGCGACCACGAGCAGTACTTC.

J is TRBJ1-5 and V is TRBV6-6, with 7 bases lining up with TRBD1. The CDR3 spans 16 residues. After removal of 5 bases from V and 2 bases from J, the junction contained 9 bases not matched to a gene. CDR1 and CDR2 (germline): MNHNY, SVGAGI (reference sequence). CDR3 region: CASSPSSQGGNQPQHF. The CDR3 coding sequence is TGTGCCAGCAGTCCCTCAAGTCAGGGGGGCAATCAGCCCCAGCATTTT.

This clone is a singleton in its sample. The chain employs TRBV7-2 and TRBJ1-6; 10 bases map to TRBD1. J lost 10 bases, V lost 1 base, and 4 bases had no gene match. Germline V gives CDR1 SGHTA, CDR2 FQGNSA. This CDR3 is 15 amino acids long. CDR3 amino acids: CASSLEGQGTSPLHF. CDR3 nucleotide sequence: TGTGCCAGCAGCTTAGAGGGACAGGGGACCTCACCCCTCCACTTT.

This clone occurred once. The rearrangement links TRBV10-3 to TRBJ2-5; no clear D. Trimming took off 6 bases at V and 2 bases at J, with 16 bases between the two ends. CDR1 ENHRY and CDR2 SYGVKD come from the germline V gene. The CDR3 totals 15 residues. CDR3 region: CAIRTGGTSQETQYF. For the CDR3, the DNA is TGTGCCATCAGGACTGGCGGAACTTCTCAAGAGACCCAGTACTTC.

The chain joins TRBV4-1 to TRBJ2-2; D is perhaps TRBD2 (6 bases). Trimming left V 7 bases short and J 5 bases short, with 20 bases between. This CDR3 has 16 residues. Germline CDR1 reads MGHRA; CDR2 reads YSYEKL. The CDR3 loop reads CASKDGGGKGTGELFF. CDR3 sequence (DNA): TGCGCCAGCAAGGATGGCGGAGGGAAAGGAACCGGGGAGCTGTTTTTT.

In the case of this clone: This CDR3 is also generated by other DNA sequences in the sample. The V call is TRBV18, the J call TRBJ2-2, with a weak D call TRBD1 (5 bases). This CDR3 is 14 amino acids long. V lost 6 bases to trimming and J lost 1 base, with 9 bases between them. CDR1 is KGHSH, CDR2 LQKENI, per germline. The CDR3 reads CASSPQGNTGELFF. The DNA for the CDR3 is TGTGCCAGCTCCCCCCAGGGGAACACCGGGGAGCTGTTTTTT.

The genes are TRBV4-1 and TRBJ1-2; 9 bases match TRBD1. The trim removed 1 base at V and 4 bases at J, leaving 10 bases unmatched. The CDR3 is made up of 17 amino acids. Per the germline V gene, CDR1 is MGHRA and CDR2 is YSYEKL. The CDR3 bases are TGCGCCAGCAGCCAAGGGCAACCGGGACAGGGCTTCTATGGCTACACCTTC. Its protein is CASSQGQPGQGFYGYTF.

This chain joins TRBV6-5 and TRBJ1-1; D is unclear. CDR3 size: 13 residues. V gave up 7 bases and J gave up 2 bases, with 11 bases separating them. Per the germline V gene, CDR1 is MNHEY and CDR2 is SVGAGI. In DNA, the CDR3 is TGTGCCAGCAATGCAGGATTCAACACTGAAGCTTTCTTT. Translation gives CASNAGFNTEAFF.